Below are 15 T cell receptor beta chains sequenced from a single sample in a study of blood T cell repertoires in COVID-19. Clones were read by immunoSEQ multiplex PCR, and TCRdb kept only the in-frame ones, dropping some. This table has tens of thousands of clones, roughly 82% appearing once. Sequencing input: peripheral blood. Receptors originate from a human donor with active COVID-19. The donor label of this sample is uncertain.

The V gene is TRBV19, the J gene TRBJ1-1; 9 bases agree with TRBD1. Trimming removed 4 bases from V and 3 bases from J; junction bases left unmatched: 6. The CDR3 is 15 amino acids. Germline values: CDR1 LNHDA, CDR2 SQIVND (reference sequence). The CDR3 region is CASSTWTGVHTEAFF. CDR3 nucleotides: TGTGCCAGTAGTACCTGGACAGGGGTTCACACTGAAGCTTTCTTT.

The chain has TRBV19 and TRBJ2-5, with a weak D call TRBD1 (6 bases). The CDR3 covers 14 residues. Germline V gene data show CDR1 as LNHDA and CDR2 as SQIVND (reference sequence). Trimming pared 9 bases from V and 4 bases from J, leaving 18 bases between. The CDR3 sequence is CAREGPQGGETQYF. The CDR3 region has the DNA TGTGCCAGAGAGGGCCCTCAAGGGGGAGAGACCCAGTACTTC.

This chain uses TRBV14 with TRBJ2-3, with no clear D. Germline CDR1 and CDR2: SGHDN and FVKESK. With 7 bases removed from V and 8 bases from J, the gap between germline ends came to 13 bases. This CDR3 is 12 amino acids long. Here the CDR3 reads CASNPGMGTQYF. Written as DNA, the CDR3 is TGTGCCAGCAATCCGGGTATGGGTACGCAGTATTTT.

The gene calls are TRBV11-3 and TRBJ2-1; maybe TRBD2 (5 bases). The CDR3 has 13 residues. CDR1 SGHNT and CDR2 YENEEA come from the germline V gene. V was trimmed by 0 bases and J by 8 bases, leaving 8 bases between them. The CDR3 protein is CASSLDSGYEQFF. CDR3 coding DNA: TGTGCCAGCAGCTTAGATTCGGGGTATGAGCAGTTCTTC.

This clone was found once. The chain carries TRBV18 and TRBJ2-5; possible D gene TRBD2, 6 bases. Trimming took 3 bases from V and 4 from J, leaving 12 bases between them. The CDR3 covers 14 residues. Germline CDR1 reads KGHSH; CDR2 reads LQKENI. CDR3 amino acids: CASSPPSRGETQYF. The CDR3 DNA is TGTGCCAGCTCACCGCCTTCGCGGGGAGAGACCCAGTACTTC.

V gene TRBV9 combines with J gene TRBJ2-3; D is unresolved. The CDR3 consists of 16 residues. Trimming removed 1 base from V and 1 base from J, with 13 bases in between. The germline gives CDR1 SGDLS, CDR2 YYNGEE. CDR3 bases: TGTGCCAGCAGCGTATGGCCCCCCCTCGGCACAGATACGCAGTATTTT. Residues: CASSVWPPLGTDTQYF.

The chain employs TRBV18 and TRBJ2-2, with D possibly being TRBD2 (6 bases). This CDR3 is built from 15 residues. Germline V lookup: CDR1 KGHSH, CDR2 LQKENI. Between the trimmed V and J ends, which lost 6 bases and 3 bases, there was a span of 14 bases. The DNA for the CDR3 is TGTGCCAGCTCCCCCCTGCGGGGCGACACCGGGGAGCTGTTTTTT. Translated, it gives CASSPLRGDTGELFF.

On this clone itself: A junction end diverges from the germline sequence, so it may reflect a read error. The J gene is TRBJ2-6, the V gene TRBV7-7; 8 positions agree with TRBD1. This CDR3 comprises 18 residues. In germline, CDR1 is SSHAT, CDR2 FNYEAQ (reference sequence). CDR3 sequence: CASSLQGDTSPGANVLTF. The CDR3 nucleotides read TGTGCTAGCAGCTTACAGGGGGATACTAGCCCTGGGGCCAACGTCCTGACTTTC.

V usage is TRBV6-6 and J usage is TRBJ1-6; the D is unclear. The CDR3 spans 13 residues. V was trimmed by 6 bases and J by 5 bases, leaving 8 bases between them. CDR1 and CDR2 from the germline V gene are MNHNY and SVGAGI (reference sequence). The CDR3 spells CASRLGDNSPLHF. Written as DNA, the CDR3 is TGTGCCAGCAGGTTGGGAGATAATTCACCCCTCCACTTT.

Here the CDR3 DNA reads TGTGCCAGCAGCTTCTATGGTATCGCAGGGGGCATTCAGCCCCAGCATTTT. This encodes CASSFYGIAGGIQPQHF. The chain joins TRBV5-5 to TRBJ1-5; TRBD1 aligns across 8 bases. This CDR3 is 17 amino acids long. The V and J ends lost 2 bases and 6 bases, in that order; junction bases with no gene match: 13. Germline V lookup: CDR1 SGHKS, CDR2 YYEKEE (reference sequence).

This clone was seen only once. The genes are TRBV2 and TRBJ2-2; D perhaps matches TRBD2 (5 bases). The CDR3 covers 11 residues. CDR1 and CDR2 from the germline V gene are SNHLY and FYNNEI. Between the trimmed V and J ends, which lost 8 bases and 5 bases, there was a span of 6 bases. CDR3 region: CASRGTGELFF. Written as DNA, the CDR3 is TGTGCCAGCCGGGGTACCGGGGAGCTGTTTTTT.

V gene TRBV6-5 combines with J gene TRBJ2-6; 7 bases align to TRBD1. The CDR3 covers 15 residues. Losses at the gene ends were 4 bases for V and 2 bases for J; bases not matched to a gene: 2. Germline CDR1 and CDR2: MNHEY and SVGAGI. DNA of the CDR3: TGTGCCAGCAGTTTAGACAGGGCTGGGGCCAACGTCCTGACTTTC. Translation: CASSLDRAGANVLTF.

This sequence joins TRBV13 and TRBJ2-7; 8 bases map to TRBD2. The germline V gene encodes CDR1 PRHDT and CDR2 FYEKMQ (reference sequence). The V segment lost 5 bases and the J segment 2 bases; nucleotides outside the gene matches: 11. CDR3 size: 16 residues. CDR3 loop: CASSLMLGLAPYEQYF. Written as DNA, the CDR3 is TGTGCCAGCAGCCTGATGCTTGGACTAGCTCCCTACGAGCAGTACTTC.

The V gene is TRBV19, the J gene TRBJ2-3; 13 bases align to TRBD2. This CDR3 contains 19 residues. Germline V gene data show CDR1 as LNHDA and CDR2 as SQIVND (reference sequence). V was clipped by 5 bases and J by 10 bases; unmatched bases: 21. CDR3 in amino acids: CASSWDSLSGTSGVVAQYF. CDR3 sequence (DNA): TGTGCCAGTAGTTGGGATTCGTTGTCGGGGACTAGCGGGGTTGTGGCGCAGTATTTT.

The chain is built from TRBV28 and TRBJ2-2, with 11 nucleotides matching TRBD2. The CDR3 loop spans 17 amino acids. CDR1 and CDR2 (germline): MDHEN, SYDVKM. J lost 7 bases, V lost 7 bases, and 14 bases had no gene match. The CDR3: CASKGPLAGGPVGELFF. In DNA, the CDR3 is TGTGCCAGCAAAGGCCCCTTAGCGGGAGGGCCTGTCGGGGAGCTGTTTTTT.